The T cell receptor beta chain under discussion was sequenced for a study of metastatic and nonmetastatic thyroid tumors. Across the whole study: Repertoires were compared across blood and tumor or nodule tissue from malignant and benign thyroid patients.

Overall study results and limits: When malignant thyroid tumors were compared with benign nodules, TCR beta diversity was reportedly significantly higher in the malignant tumors. This held in both blood and tumor samples.

This clone was recorded only once. Its matching antigen is unknown. Every patient was untreated before thyroid surgery. In the original processing: Using the CDR3 differences seen across clinicopathological groups, the authors built a distant-metastasis classifier for papillary thyroid cancer, which was meant to discriminate distant-metastatic patients. TCRdb reassembled clones from the PCR reads with MiXCR. TCRdb's processing, not the authors', yielded these V and J calls. The sample carries thousands of clones, 35% recorded once. V was pared by 7 bases and J by 5 bases, with 19 bases of the junction left unmatched. The CDR3 contains 19 residues.

The gene calls are TRBV12-3 or TRBV12-4 and TRBJ2-1; 11 bases line up with TRBD2. Sequencing was done on a sample of adjacent normal tissue. The sequence derives from a male donor with papillary thyroid cancer or a benign thyroid nodule (not recorded which). Some clones in this sample may be carry-over from other donors' samples. The CDR3 DNA sequence: TGTGCCAGCACCCCCGGGTTGGGACTAGCGGCCCTCGGGGACAATGAGCAGTTCTTC. Translating it yields CASTPGLGLAALGDNEQFF.